Listed below are T cell receptor beta chains from one sample, sequenced in a study of ipilimumab plus nivolumab after autologous stem cell transplantation. Measured with immunoSEQ multiplex PCR; TCRdb has only the in-frame clones, and not every one. Found here are around 20,000 clones, around 74% of them singletons; the top ten hold 20% to 25%. Material: PBMCs, obtained in a trial of ipilimumab plus nivolumab as post-transplant consolidation. These receptor sequences come from a male donor with diffuse large B-cell lymphoma. Each CDR3 is given with its conserved first and last residue. The D gene is left open where the match is weak. A clone size is listed for some rows: how often the clone was seen (once, few, many), or a class if it is expanded.

d_call: TRBD2; j_call: TRBJ2-3; v_call: TRBV14; clone_size: -; cdr3_nt: TGTGCCAGCAGCGAGGTGCGGGAGTCTGGCACAGATACGCAGTATTTT; cdr3_aa: CASSEVRESGTDTQYF
d_call: -; j_call: TRBJ1-6; v_call: TRBV9; clone_size: -; cdr3_nt: TGTGCCAGCAGCGTTGGACAGCCGCCCCTCCACTTT; cdr3_aa: CASSVGQPPLHF
d_call: -; j_call: TRBJ1-6; v_call: TRBV11-1; clone_size: -; cdr3_nt: TGTGCCAGCACGGACAGTAATTCACCCCTCCACTTT; cdr3_aa: CASTDSNSPLHF
d_call: -; j_call: TRBJ2-7; v_call: TRBV10-3; clone_size: few; cdr3_nt: TGTGCCATCAGTGAGTCTGATAACGAGCAGTACTTC; cdr3_aa: CAISESDNEQYF
d_call: -; j_call: TRBJ1-2; v_call: TRBV6-1; clone_size: -; cdr3_nt: TGTGCCACCCCGGGACCGTACTATGGCTACACCTTC; cdr3_aa: CATPGPYYGYTF
d_call: -; j_call: TRBJ1-1; v_call: TRBV11-2; clone_size: -; cdr3_nt: TGTGCCAGCAGCTTAGTTGGGCAGTACACTGAAGCTTTCTTT; cdr3_aa: CASSLVGQYTEAFF
d_call: -; j_call: TRBJ1-6; v_call: TRBV7-2; clone_size: few; cdr3_nt: TGTGCCAGCAGTTACAATTCACCCCTCCACTTT; cdr3_aa: CASSYNSPLHF
d_call: -; j_call: TRBJ1-5; v_call: TRBV6-5; clone_size: -; cdr3_nt: TGTGCCAGCAGTCGCGTTTCGGATGGGCCCCAGCATTTT; cdr3_aa: CASSRVSDGPQHF
d_call: -; j_call: TRBJ2-1; v_call: TRBV7-9; clone_size: -; cdr3_nt: TGTGCCAGCAGCTTAGCGCTGGGAGAGCAGTTCTTC; cdr3_aa: CASSLALGEQFF
d_call: -; j_call: TRBJ2-7; v_call: TRBV29-1; clone_size: -; cdr3_nt: TGCAGCGTGACGGGGGCGGACGAGCAGTACTTC; cdr3_aa: CSVTGADEQYF
d_call: TRBD1; j_call: TRBJ1-3; v_call: TRBV30; clone_size: few; cdr3_nt: TGTGCCTACGGACAGGGTACAATTGGAAACACCATATATTTT; cdr3_aa: CAYGQGTIGNTIYF
d_call: TRBD1; j_call: TRBJ1-2; v_call: TRBV2; clone_size: -; cdr3_nt: TGTGCCATCCGCCGGGACAGGGGGCTTTTGGGTGGCTACACCTTC; cdr3_aa: CAIRRDRGLLGGYTF
d_call: -; j_call: TRBJ1-2; v_call: TRBV19; clone_size: -; cdr3_nt: TGTGCCAGTAGTATCCTAGGCGGTTCCAACTATGGCTACACCTTC; cdr3_aa: CASSILGGSNYGYTF
d_call: -; j_call: TRBJ2-7; v_call: TRBV11-3; clone_size: -; cdr3_nt: TGTGCCAGCAGCTTCTGGGCTTACGAGCAGTACTTC; cdr3_aa: CASSFWAYEQYF
d_call: -; j_call: TRBJ1-1; v_call: TRBV10-1; clone_size: -; cdr3_nt: TGCGCCAGCAGTGCGGAGGGATACACTGAAGCTTTCTTT; cdr3_aa: CASSAEGYTEAFF
d_call: -; j_call: TRBJ1-1; v_call: TRBV19; clone_size: -; cdr3_nt: TGTGCCAGTAGTATGGGGACGTATGGGTCGGACACTGAAGCTTTCTTT; cdr3_aa: CASSMGTYGSDTEAFF
d_call: TRBD1; j_call: TRBJ2-1; v_call: TRBV11-3; clone_size: -; cdr3_nt: TGTGCCAGCAGATCCTCTGGGACAGCCGCATCCCATGAGCAGTTCTTC; cdr3_aa: CASRSSGTAASHEQFF
d_call: TRBD1; j_call: TRBJ2-5; v_call: TRBV30; clone_size: -; cdr3_nt: TGTGCCTGGAGTGTTGGGACAGCCCAAGAGACCCAGTACTTC; cdr3_aa: CAWSVGTAQETQYF
d_call: -; j_call: TRBJ2-1; v_call: TRBV9; clone_size: -; cdr3_nt: TGTGCCAGCAGCGTCACCGGGACTGGACCCAATGAGCAGTTCTTC; cdr3_aa: CASSVTGTGPNEQFF
d_call: -; j_call: TRBJ2-7; v_call: TRBV18; clone_size: -; cdr3_nt: TGTGCCAGCTCACCTTTCTCCTACGAGCAGTACTTC; cdr3_aa: CASSPFSYEQYF
d_call: TRBD1; j_call: TRBJ2-3; v_call: TRBV25-1; clone_size: -; cdr3_nt: TGTGCCAGCAGTGAAACAGGGGGCCGCACAGATACGCAGTATTTT; cdr3_aa: CASSETGGRTDTQYF
d_call: TRBD2; j_call: TRBJ2-1; v_call: TRBV2; clone_size: -; cdr3_nt: TGTGCCAGCAGGGGGACTAGCGGGGCCTACAATGAGCAGTTCTTC; cdr3_aa: CASRGTSGAYNEQFF
d_call: -; j_call: TRBJ2-3; v_call: TRBV7-6; clone_size: -; cdr3_nt: TGTGCCAGCAGCCGCCTCTCGGCAGATACGCAGTATTTT; cdr3_aa: CASSRLSADTQYF
d_call: -; j_call: TRBJ1-6; v_call: TRBV19; clone_size: -; cdr3_nt: TGTGCCAGTAGTACCTTTGGACCTCGTCCCCAAAGCTCCTATAATTCACCCCTCCACTTT; cdr3_aa: CASSTFGPRPQSSYNSPLHF
d_call: -; j_call: TRBJ2-3; v_call: TRBV7-3; clone_size: medium-sized; cdr3_nt: TGTGCCAGCAGTCCCCCCGGGAGAGCAGATACGCAGTATTTT; cdr3_aa: CASSPPGRADTQYF
d_call: -; j_call: TRBJ2-7; v_call: TRBV25-1; clone_size: -; cdr3_nt: TGTGCCAGCAGTGAATGGGAGGTCTACGAGCAGTACTTC; cdr3_aa: CASSEWEVYEQYF
d_call: -; j_call: TRBJ2-2; v_call: TRBV5-1; clone_size: -; cdr3_nt: TGCGCCAGCAGCTTGGCAATGGGTTCCCTGAACACCGGGGAGCTGTTTTTT; cdr3_aa: CASSLAMGSLNTGELFF
d_call: -; j_call: TRBJ2-7; v_call: TRBV7-6; clone_size: -; cdr3_nt: TGTGCCAGCAGCTTAGCGAGGGGATACGAGCAGTACTTC; cdr3_aa: CASSLARGYEQYF
d_call: -; j_call: TRBJ1-4; v_call: TRBV11-2; clone_size: -; cdr3_nt: TGTGCCAGCAGCCCATTCGGGCACCGTGAGGGACTGTTTTTT; cdr3_aa: CASSPFGHREGLFF
d_call: TRBD1; j_call: TRBJ2-7; v_call: TRBV11-2; clone_size: few; cdr3_nt: TGTGCCAGCTACCCCGGGACAGGGGGTTTCGACGAGCAGTACTTC; cdr3_aa: CASYPGTGGFDEQYF
d_call: TRBD2; j_call: TRBJ2-1; v_call: TRBV15; clone_size: -; cdr3_nt: TGTGCCACCAGCAGAGATATCGGTGTAGCGGGGGGGCCACGTGAGCAGTTCTTC; cdr3_aa: CATSRDIGVAGGPREQFF
d_call: -; j_call: TRBJ2-2; v_call: TRBV7-9; clone_size: -; cdr3_nt: TGTGCCATCTCTTTCACCGGGGAGCTGTTTTTT; cdr3_aa: CAISFTGELFF
d_call: TRBD1; j_call: TRBJ1-1; v_call: TRBV15; clone_size: -; cdr3_nt: TGTGCCACCAGCAGGGAGACAGGGACGGCGAACACTGAAGCTTTCTTT; cdr3_aa: CATSRETGTANTEAFF
d_call: TRBD1; j_call: TRBJ1-1; v_call: TRBV5-1; clone_size: many; cdr3_nt: TGCGCCAGCAGCTTGGCAGGGGGCGGGGAGGAAGCTTTCTTT; cdr3_aa: CASSLAGGGEEAFF
d_call: TRBD2; j_call: TRBJ2-1; v_call: TRBV6-4; clone_size: -; cdr3_nt: TGTGCCAGCAGTGACGGGACTAGCGGCTACAATGAGCAGTTCTTC; cdr3_aa: CASSDGTSGYNEQFF
d_call: -; j_call: TRBJ2-5; v_call: TRBV4-2; clone_size: -; cdr3_nt: TGTGCCAGCAGCACCCGGGGAGGACAAGAGACCCAGTACTTC; cdr3_aa: CASSTRGGQETQYF
d_call: -; j_call: TRBJ2-2; v_call: TRBV7-3; clone_size: -; cdr3_nt: TGTGCCAGCAGCTTAAACTCCTACACCGGGGAGCTGTTTTTT; cdr3_aa: CASSLNSYTGELFF
d_call: -; j_call: TRBJ1-1; v_call: TRBV6-6; clone_size: -; cdr3_nt: TGTGCCAGCAGTCCGCCGGGGGCCGGCACTGAAGCTTTCTTT; cdr3_aa: CASSPPGAGTEAFF
d_call: -; j_call: TRBJ2-3; v_call: TRBV7-9; clone_size: -; cdr3_nt: TGTGCCAGCAGCGACAGTGGGACAGATACGCAGTATTTT; cdr3_aa: CASSDSGTDTQYF
d_call: TRBD2; j_call: TRBJ2-3; v_call: TRBV27; clone_size: -; cdr3_nt: TGTGCCAGCAGTCCGGGGGGGGCAGATACGCAGTATTTT; cdr3_aa: CASSPGGADTQYF
d_call: -; j_call: TRBJ1-1; v_call: TRBV4-2; clone_size: -; cdr3_nt: TGTGCCAGCAGCCAAGATCCGGGGACCAACACTGAAGCTTTCTTT; cdr3_aa: CASSQDPGTNTEAFF
d_call: -; j_call: TRBJ2-5; v_call: TRBV27; clone_size: -; cdr3_nt: TGTGCCAGCAGTTCCCCTGACAGGCCAGAGACCCAGTACTTC; cdr3_aa: CASSSPDRPETQYF
d_call: -; j_call: TRBJ2-3; v_call: TRBV7-2; clone_size: -; cdr3_nt: TGTGCCAGCAGCCTCCGTGACTACACAGATACGCAGTATTTT; cdr3_aa: CASSLRDYTDTQYF
d_call: -; j_call: TRBJ2-3; v_call: TRBV5-4; clone_size: -; cdr3_nt: TGTGCCAGCAGCACCGATCTACCTAGGAGCACAGATACGCAGTATTTT; cdr3_aa: CASSTDLPRSTDTQYF
d_call: -; j_call: TRBJ2-1; v_call: TRBV13; clone_size: -; cdr3_nt: TGTGCCAGCAGCTGGGACGGCTACAATGAGCAGTTCTTC; cdr3_aa: CASSWDGYNEQFF
d_call: -; j_call: TRBJ2-2; v_call: TRBV5-6; clone_size: -; cdr3_nt: TGTGCCAGCAGCTTGCTGGGAACCGGGGAGCTGTTTTTT; cdr3_aa: CASSLLGTGELFF
d_call: -; j_call: TRBJ1-1; v_call: TRBV11-3; clone_size: -; cdr3_nt: TGTGCCAGCAGCCCAATAGGGAACACTGAAGCTTTCTTT; cdr3_aa: CASSPIGNTEAFF
d_call: TRBD2; j_call: TRBJ2-7; v_call: TRBV18; clone_size: -; cdr3_nt: TGTGCCAGCTCAGAAACGGCTAGCGGTCGTTACGAGCAGTACTTC; cdr3_aa: CASSETASGRYEQYF
d_call: TRBD1; j_call: TRBJ2-7; v_call: TRBV5-6; clone_size: -; cdr3_nt: TGTGCCAGCAGCTGGACAGGGAGCGAGCAGTACTTC; cdr3_aa: CASSWTGSEQYF
d_call: -; j_call: TRBJ1-2; v_call: TRBV10-3; clone_size: once; cdr3_nt: TGTGCCATCAGTGAGAACCGATCCTATGGCTACACCTTC; cdr3_aa: CAISENRSYGYTF
d_call: -; j_call: TRBJ1-3; v_call: TRBV9; clone_size: once; cdr3_nt: TGTGCCAGCAGCGTAGGCATGACCTCTGGAAACACCATATATTTT; cdr3_aa: CASSVGMTSGNTIYF
d_call: -; j_call: TRBJ2-1; v_call: TRBV6-5; clone_size: -; cdr3_nt: TGTGCCAGCAGCCCAACTAGCAATGAGCAGTTCTTC; cdr3_aa: CASSPTSNEQFF
d_call: TRBD2; j_call: TRBJ2-1; v_call: TRBV2; clone_size: -; cdr3_nt: TGTGCCAGCAGTGACGAGGGAGGGCTGAATGAGCAGTTCTTC; cdr3_aa: CASSDEGGLNEQFF
d_call: -; j_call: TRBJ1-1; v_call: TRBV29-1; clone_size: -; cdr3_nt: TGCAGCGTTCGGTACGGGGCCACTGAAGCTTTCTTT; cdr3_aa: CSVRYGATEAFF
d_call: TRBD1; j_call: TRBJ2-1; v_call: TRBV6-1; clone_size: -; cdr3_nt: TGTGCCAGCAGTGCCGGGACAGGGGGTCCCTATGAGCAGTTCTTC; cdr3_aa: CASSAGTGGPYEQFF
d_call: TRBD2; j_call: TRBJ2-7; v_call: TRBV7-2; clone_size: few; cdr3_nt: TGTGCCAGCAGCTCTCGACTAGCGGGGGTGGGGGAGCAGTACTTC; cdr3_aa: CASSSRLAGVGEQYF
d_call: -; j_call: TRBJ1-6; v_call: TRBV7-3; clone_size: -; cdr3_nt: TGTGCCAGCAGCTTAGCGCTACAGGGCCGGGCGCCCCTCCACTTT; cdr3_aa: CASSLALQGRAPLHF
d_call: TRBD1; j_call: TRBJ2-3; v_call: TRBV7-3; clone_size: -; cdr3_nt: TGTGCCAGCAGCCCTTTGGGACAGAACACAGATACGCAGTATTTT; cdr3_aa: CASSPLGQNTDTQYF
d_call: -; j_call: TRBJ2-3; v_call: TRBV28; clone_size: -; cdr3_nt: TGTGCCAGCAGTTTACAGGGGAGGCACACAGATACGCAGTATTTT; cdr3_aa: CASSLQGRHTDTQYF